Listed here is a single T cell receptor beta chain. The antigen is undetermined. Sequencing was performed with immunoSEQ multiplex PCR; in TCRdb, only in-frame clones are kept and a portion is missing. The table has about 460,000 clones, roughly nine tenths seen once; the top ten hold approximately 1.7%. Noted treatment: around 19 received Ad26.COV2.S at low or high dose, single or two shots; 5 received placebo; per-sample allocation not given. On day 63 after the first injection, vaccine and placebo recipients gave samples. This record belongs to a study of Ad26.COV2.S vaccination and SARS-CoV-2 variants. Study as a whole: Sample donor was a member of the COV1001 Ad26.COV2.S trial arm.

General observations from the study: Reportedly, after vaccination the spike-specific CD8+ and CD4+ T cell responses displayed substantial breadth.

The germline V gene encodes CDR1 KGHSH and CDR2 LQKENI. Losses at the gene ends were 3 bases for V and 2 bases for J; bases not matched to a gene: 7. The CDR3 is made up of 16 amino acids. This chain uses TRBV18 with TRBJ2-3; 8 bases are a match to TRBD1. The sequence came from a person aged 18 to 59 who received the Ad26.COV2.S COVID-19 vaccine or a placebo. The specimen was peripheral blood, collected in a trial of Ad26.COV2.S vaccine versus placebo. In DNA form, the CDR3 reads TGTGCCAGCTCACCGTATAGACAGGGGTTCACAGATACGCAGTATTTT. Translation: CASSPYRQGFTDTQYF.